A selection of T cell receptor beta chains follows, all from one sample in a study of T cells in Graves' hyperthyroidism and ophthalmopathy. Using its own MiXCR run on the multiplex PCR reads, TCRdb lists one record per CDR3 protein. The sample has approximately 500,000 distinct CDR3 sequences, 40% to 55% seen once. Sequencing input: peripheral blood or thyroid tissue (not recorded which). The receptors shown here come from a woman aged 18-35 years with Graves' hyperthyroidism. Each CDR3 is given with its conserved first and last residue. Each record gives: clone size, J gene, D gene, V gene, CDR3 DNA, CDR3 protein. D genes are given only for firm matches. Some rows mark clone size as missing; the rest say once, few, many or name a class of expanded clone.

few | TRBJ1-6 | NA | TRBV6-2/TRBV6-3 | TGTGCCAGCGGGCCACGGACCTTGGGGTCACCCCTCCACTTT | CASGPRTLGSPLHF
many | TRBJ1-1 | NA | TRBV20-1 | TGCAGGGGTTCTATCGCCGACACTGAAGCTTTCTTT | CRGSIADTEAFF
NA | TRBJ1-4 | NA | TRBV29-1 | TGCAGCGTTGAAGATCCCTGGAGCTCCTACAACGACAATGAAAAACTGTTTTTT | CSVEDPWSSYNDNEKLFF
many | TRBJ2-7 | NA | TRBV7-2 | TGTGCCAGCAGCATTAGCGGACTATCCTCCTACGAGCAGTACTTC | CASSISGLSSYEQYF
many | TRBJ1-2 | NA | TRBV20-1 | TGCAGTGCTAGTTTATGGGGCTTCGGTAACTATGGCTACACCTTC | CSASLWGFGNYGYTF
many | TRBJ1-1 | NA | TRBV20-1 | TGCAGTGCTGAGGGGGGCACTGAAGCTTTCTTT | CSAEGGTEAFF
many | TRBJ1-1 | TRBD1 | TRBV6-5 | TGTGCCAGCAGTTCTAGGACAGGGATAACTGAAGCTTTCTTT | CASSSRTGITEAFF
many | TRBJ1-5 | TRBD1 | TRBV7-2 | TGTACCAGCAGTCGATTAACAGGGGACAGCAATCAGCCCCAGCATTTT | CTSSRLTGDSNQPQHF
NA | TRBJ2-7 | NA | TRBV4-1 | TGCGCCAGCAGCCAAGATAGGAGGTCGACAGCCTACGAGCAGTACTTC | CASSQDRRSTAYEQYF
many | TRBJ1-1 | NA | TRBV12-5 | TGTGCTAGTGGTTTGGGGTTGAGCACTGAAGCTTTCTTT | CASGLGLSTEAFF
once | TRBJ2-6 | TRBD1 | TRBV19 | TGTGCCAGTAGTGGACAGGGGGGAGCTGGGGCCAACGTCCTGACTTTC | CASSGQGGAGANVLTF
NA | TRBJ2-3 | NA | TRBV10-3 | TGTGCCATCAGTGAGTCGCTTACAATAGCGGTACCCACAGATACGCAGTATTTT | CAISESLTIAVPTDTQYF
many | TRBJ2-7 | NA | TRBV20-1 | TGCAGTGCTTGGGGTGGGTTTCCTGCCTACGAGCAGTACTTC | CSAWGGFPAYEQYF
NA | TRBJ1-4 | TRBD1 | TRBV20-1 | TGCAGTGCCGGGGGGACAGGGGGCCAAGAAAAACTGTTTTTT | CSAGGTGGQEKLFF
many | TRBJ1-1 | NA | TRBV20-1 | TGCAGTGCTAGAAATCACGGACAGTTTGAAGCTTTCTTT | CSARNHGQFEAFF
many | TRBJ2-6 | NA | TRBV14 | TGTGCCAGCAGCCAAGATCGAATTGTAGGGAGTGGGGCCAACGTCCTGACTTTC | CASSQDRIVGSGANVLTF
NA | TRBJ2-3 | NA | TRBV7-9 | TGTGCCAGCAGCTTGGCCCTGAGGACCGGGGAAGAGCAGTATTTT | CASSLALRTGEEQYF
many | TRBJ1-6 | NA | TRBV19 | TGTGCCAGTAAGGGACAACTAAATTCACCCCTCCACTTT | CASKGQLNSPLHF
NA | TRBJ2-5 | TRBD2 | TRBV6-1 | TGTGCCAGCAGCCTCGGGGGCCTAGCGGGAGTGGCAGGGGTTTTGGAGACCCAGTACTTC | CASSLGGLAGVAGVLETQYF
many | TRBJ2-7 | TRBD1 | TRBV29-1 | TGCAGCGTTGAAAGGGAGGCAGGGGGCCACTCCGGGCAGTACTTC | CSVEREAGGHSGQYF
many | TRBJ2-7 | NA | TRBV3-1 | TGTGCCAGCAGCCCTTTAGTGGGCCTCTACGAGCAGTACTTC | CASSPLVGLYEQYF
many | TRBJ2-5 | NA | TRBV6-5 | TGTGCCAGCAGTGAATTTGGGGAATCAACTCAAGAGACCCAGTACTTC | CASSEFGESTQETQYF
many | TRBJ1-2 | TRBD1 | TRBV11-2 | TGTGCCAGCAGTCACAGGGGAGGCTACACCTTC | CASSHRGGYTF
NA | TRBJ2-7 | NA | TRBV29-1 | TGCAGCGTTGTATGGACCGACTACGAGCAGTACTTC | CSVVWTDYEQYF
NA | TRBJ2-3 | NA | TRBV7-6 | TGTGCCAGCAGCTTCCGGCCTAGCACAGATACGCAGTATTTT | CASSFRPSTDTQYF
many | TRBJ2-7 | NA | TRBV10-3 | TGTGCCATCAGTGAGTCGGGGGACGAGCAGTACTTC | CAISESGDEQYF
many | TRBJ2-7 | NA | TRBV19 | TGTGCCAGTAGTATAGGTACTTTCACCGAGCAGTACTTC | CASSIGTFTEQYF
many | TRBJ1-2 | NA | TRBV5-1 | TGCGCCAGCAGGCAAGACAGCAACTATGGCTACACCTTC | CASRQDSNYGYTF
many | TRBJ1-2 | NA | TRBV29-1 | TGCAGCGTTGAAGAGTGGATGAGTGGCTACACCTTC | CSVEEWMSGYTF
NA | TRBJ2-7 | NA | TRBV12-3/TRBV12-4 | TGTGCCACATCGAATAGCATGACCGGGGAGCAGTACTTC | CATSNSMTGEQYF
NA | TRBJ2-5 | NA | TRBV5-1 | TGTGCCAGCAGCTTGGCTGGCAGGGGGGAATCACACTTC | CASSLAGRGESHF
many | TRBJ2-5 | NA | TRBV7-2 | TGTGCCAGCGGAAAGACACACCAAGAGACCCAGTACTTC | CASGKTHQETQYF
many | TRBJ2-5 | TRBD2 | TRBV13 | TGTGCCAGCAGATACGTCCTAGCGGCGGAAGAGACCCAGTACTTC | CASRYVLAAEETQYF
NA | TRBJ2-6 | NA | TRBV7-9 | TGTGCCAGCAGCGATGCGGTTGACGGGGCCAACGTCCTGACTTTC | CASSDAVDGANVLTF
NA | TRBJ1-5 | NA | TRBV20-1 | TGCAGTGCTAGACCTTCTAGCGGGAGGGCCCAAGAGACCCAGCATTTT | CSARPSSGRAQETQHF
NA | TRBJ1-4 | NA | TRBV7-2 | TGTGCCAGCAGCGAAGAAGGGCCAACTAATGAAAAACTGTTTTTT | CASSEEGPTNEKLFF
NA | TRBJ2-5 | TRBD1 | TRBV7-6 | TGTGCCAGCAGCCGACAGGGGGCGGACGGGGAGACCCAGTACTTC | CASSRQGADGETQYF
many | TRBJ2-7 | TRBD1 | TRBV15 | TGTGCCACCAGCAGAGATCAGGGGGCGTTGGACGAGCAGTACTTC | CATSRDQGALDEQYF
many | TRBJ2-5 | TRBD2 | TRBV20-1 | TGCAGTGCTAGAGATCTAGCGGGAGGGCCGGGTGAGACCCAGTACTTC | CSARDLAGGPGETQYF
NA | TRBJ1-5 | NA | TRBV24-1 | TGTGCCACCAGTGATGGGTTGGGAGCTGATCAGCCCCAGCATTTT | CATSDGLGADQPQHF
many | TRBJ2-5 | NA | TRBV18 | TGTGCCAGCTCACCTTGGAGCCAAGAGACCCAGTACTTC | CASSPWSQETQYF
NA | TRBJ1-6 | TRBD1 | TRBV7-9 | TGTGCCAGCAGCTTGGTAGGGACAGGGAATTCACCCCTCCACTTT | CASSLVGTGNSPLHF